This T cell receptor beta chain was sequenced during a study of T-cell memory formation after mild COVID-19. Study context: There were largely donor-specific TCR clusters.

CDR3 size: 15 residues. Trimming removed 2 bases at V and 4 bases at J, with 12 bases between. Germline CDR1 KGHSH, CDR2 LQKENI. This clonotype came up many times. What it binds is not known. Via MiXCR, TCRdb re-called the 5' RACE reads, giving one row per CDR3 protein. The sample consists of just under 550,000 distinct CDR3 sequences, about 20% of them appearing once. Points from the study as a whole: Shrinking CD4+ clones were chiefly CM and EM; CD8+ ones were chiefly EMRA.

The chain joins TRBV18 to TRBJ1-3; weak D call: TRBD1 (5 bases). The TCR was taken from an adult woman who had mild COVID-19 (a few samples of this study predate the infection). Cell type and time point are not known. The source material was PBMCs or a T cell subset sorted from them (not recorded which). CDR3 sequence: CASSPNQGHGNTIYF. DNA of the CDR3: TGTGCCAGCTCACCAAATCAGGGTCACGGAAACACCATATATTTT. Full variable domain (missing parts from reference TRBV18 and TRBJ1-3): NAGVMQNPRHLVRRRGQEARLRCSPMKGHSHVYWYRQLPEEGLKFMVYLQKENIIDESGMPKERFSAEFPKEGPSILRIQQVVRGDSAAYFCASSPNQGHGNTIYFGEGSWLTVV.